The sequence of this TCR beta chain was determined in a study of cytomegalovirus exposure and HLA in healthy donors. The study, taken as a whole, reports: There were a few CMV-associated chains whose specificity for CMV antigens was confirmed in vitro.

The method was immunoSEQ multiplex PCR; TCRdb's version includes in-frame clones alone and lacks a portion of them. The profile shows some 200,000 clones, just over 90% of them singletons. CDR3 length: 13 amino acids. Trimming left V 1 base short and J 7 bases short, with 10 bases between. Germline CDR1 reads MNHNS; CDR2 reads SASEGT. Of note for this clone: Its antigen remains unknown.

Sequencing was done on a sample of PBMCs. The sequence derives from a woman between 18 and 29 years old in good health and CMV-seronegative. The gene calls are TRBV6-1 and TRBJ1-2; tentative D call: TRBD1 (5 bases). The CDR3 region is CASSEEPGFGYTF. CDR3 DNA: TGTGCCAGCAGTGAAGAGCCAGGGTTTGGCTACACCTTC.